A single sample is the source of the 5 T cell receptor beta chains below, sequenced in a study of cytomegalovirus exposure and HLA in healthy donors. Primers for the PCR totalled 60 Vbeta and 13 Jbeta. Profiled with immunoSEQ multiplex PCR; TCRdb holds only in-frame clones, not every one. The sample has about 130,000 clones, 75% to 90% seen once. Sequenced sample: PBMCs. The receptors stem from a woman aged 40-49 years in good health and CMV-seropositive.

The J gene is TRBJ1-1, the V gene TRBV25-1; D gene unclear. V was clipped by 6 bases and J by 1 base, with 6 bases between them. CDR1 is MGHDK and CDR2 is SYGVNS in the germline V gene. The CDR3 is 12 residues long. The CDR3 sequence: CASRAENTEAFF. CDR3 nucleotide sequence: TGTGCCAGCAGGGCCGAGAACACTGAAGCTTTCTTT.

Of note for this clone: The limits of the CDR3 on the DNA are not certain, so only TCRdb's listed CDR3 is given. J is TRBJ1-6 and V is TRBV9. CDR1 is SGDLS and CDR2 is YYNGEE in the germline V gene. The CDR3 has 16 residues if both end residues are counted. CDR3: CASSVDPVLRDSPLHF.

The chain carries TRBV6-6 and TRBJ2-5, with no clear D. CDR1 is MNHNY, CDR2 SVGAGI, per germline (reference sequence). V was clipped by 7 bases and J by 7 bases, with 13 bases between them. The CDR3 covers 12 residues. DNA of the CDR3: TGTGCCAGCACTCCCGAGAGAACGACCCAGTACTTC. Protein sequence: CASTPERTTQYF.

This chain connects TRBV5-1 to TRBJ2-3, with a tentative D call TRBD1 (5 bases). V was pared by 4 bases and J by 6 bases, with 12 bases between. This CDR3 has 13 residues. Germline lookup yields CDR1 SGHRS and CDR2 YFSETQ. The CDR3 region has the DNA TGCGCCAGCAGCCCGGACACCGCGGATACGCAGTATTTT. It specifies CASSPDTADTQYF.

This clone was seen more than once but under ten times. CDR3 coding DNA: TGTGCCAGCAGTTTAAGTGGCAGGGGGAACACTGAAGCTTTCTTT. This encodes CASSLSGRGNTEAFF. The chain combines TRBV28 with TRBJ1-1; a weak D match, TRBD1 (6 bases). Germline CDR1 reads MDHEN; CDR2 reads SYDVKM. This CDR3 spans 15 amino acids. Trimming removed 2 bases at V and 1 base at J, with 11 bases between.